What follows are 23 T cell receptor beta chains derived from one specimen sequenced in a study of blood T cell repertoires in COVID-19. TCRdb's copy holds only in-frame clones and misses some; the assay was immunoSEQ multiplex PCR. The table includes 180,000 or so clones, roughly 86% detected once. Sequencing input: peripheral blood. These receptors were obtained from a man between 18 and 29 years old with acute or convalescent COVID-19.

The CDR3 protein is CASSLGALSGGSGVQYF. The CDR3 nucleotides read TGTGCCAGCAGCTTAGGTGCCCTTAGCGGGGGGTCGGGGGTGCAGTATTTT. This rearrangement joins TRBV7-2 to TRBJ2-3; 10 bases align to TRBD2. Germline V gene lookup returns CDR1 SGHTA and CDR2 FQGNSA. The junction had 15 bases not matched to a gene; V was cut back by 1 base and J by 11 bases. This CDR3 has 17 amino acids.

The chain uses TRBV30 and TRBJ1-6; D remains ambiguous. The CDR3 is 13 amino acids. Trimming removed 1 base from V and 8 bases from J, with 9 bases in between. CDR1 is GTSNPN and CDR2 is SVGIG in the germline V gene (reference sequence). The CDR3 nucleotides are TGTGCCTGGAGTGACGGTGTGCATTCACCCCTCCACTTT. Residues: CAWSDGVHSPLHF.

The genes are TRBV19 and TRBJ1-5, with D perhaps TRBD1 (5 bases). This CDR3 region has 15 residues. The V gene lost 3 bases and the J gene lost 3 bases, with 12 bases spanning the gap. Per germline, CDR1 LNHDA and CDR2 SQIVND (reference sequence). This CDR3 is CASSIGGGNNQPQHF. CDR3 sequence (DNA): TGTGCCAGTAGTATCGGTGGGGGGAACAATCAGCCCCAGCATTTT.

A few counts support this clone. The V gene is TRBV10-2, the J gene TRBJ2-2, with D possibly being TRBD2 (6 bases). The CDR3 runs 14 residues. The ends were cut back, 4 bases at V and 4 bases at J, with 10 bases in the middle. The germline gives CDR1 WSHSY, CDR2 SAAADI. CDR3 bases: TGCGCCAGCAGTGGGGCCGGGGGCACCGGGGAGCTGTTTTTT. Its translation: CASSGAGGTGELFF.

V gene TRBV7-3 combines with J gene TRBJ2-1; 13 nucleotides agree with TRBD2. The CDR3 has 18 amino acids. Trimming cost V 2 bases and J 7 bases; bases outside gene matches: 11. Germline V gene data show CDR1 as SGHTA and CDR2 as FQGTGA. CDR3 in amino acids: CASSLLTSGGSKPNEQFF. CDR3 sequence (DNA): TGTGCCAGCAGCTTACTGACTAGCGGGGGGTCAAAACCAAATGAGCAGTTCTTC. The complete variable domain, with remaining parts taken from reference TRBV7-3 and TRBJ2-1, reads GAGVSQTPSNKVTEKGKYVELRCDPISGHTALYWYRQSLGQGPEFLIYFQGTGAADDSGLPNDRFFAVRPEGSVSTLKIQRTERGDSAVYLCASSLLTSGGSKPNEQFFGPGTRLTVL.

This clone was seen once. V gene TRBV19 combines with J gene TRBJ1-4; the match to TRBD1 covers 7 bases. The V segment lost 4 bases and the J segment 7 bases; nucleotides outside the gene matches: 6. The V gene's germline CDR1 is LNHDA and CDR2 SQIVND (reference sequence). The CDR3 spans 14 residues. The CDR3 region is CASSNDRVSEKLFF. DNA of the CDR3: TGTGCCAGTAGTAACGACAGGGTTAGTGAAAAACTGTTTTTT.

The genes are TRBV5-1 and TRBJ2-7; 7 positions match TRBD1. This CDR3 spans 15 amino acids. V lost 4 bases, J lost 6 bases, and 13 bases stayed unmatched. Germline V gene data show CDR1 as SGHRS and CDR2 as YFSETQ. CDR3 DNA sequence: TGCGCCAGCAGCCGCGCCGGGACAGACTTGACCGAGCAGTACTTC. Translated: CASSRAGTDLTEQYF.

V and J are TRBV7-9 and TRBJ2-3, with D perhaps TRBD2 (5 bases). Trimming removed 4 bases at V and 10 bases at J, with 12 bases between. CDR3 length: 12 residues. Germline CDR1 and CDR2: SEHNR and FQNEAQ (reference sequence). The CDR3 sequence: CASSSAEMSQYF. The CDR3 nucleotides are TGTGCCAGCAGCTCAGCGGAGATGTCGCAGTATTTT.

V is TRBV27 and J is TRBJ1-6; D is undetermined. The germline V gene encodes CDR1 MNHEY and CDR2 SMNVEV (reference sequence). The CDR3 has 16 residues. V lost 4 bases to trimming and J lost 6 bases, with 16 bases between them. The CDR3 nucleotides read TGTGCCAGCAGTTGGGCCTACCCCGCTGCTAATTCACCCCTCCACTTT. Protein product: CASSWAYPAANSPLHF.

For the CDR3, the DNA is TGTGCCAGCAGCCCGTATAGCGGGTTTGGAACCGGGGAGCTGTTTTTT. Protein product: CASSPYSGFGTGELFF. V gene TRBV9 combines with J gene TRBJ2-2, with TRBD2 matching 7 bases. The CDR3 length is 16 residues. Trimming took 4 bases from V and 5 from J; bases not matched to a gene: 11. CDR1 and CDR2 from the germline V gene are SGDLS and YYNGEE.

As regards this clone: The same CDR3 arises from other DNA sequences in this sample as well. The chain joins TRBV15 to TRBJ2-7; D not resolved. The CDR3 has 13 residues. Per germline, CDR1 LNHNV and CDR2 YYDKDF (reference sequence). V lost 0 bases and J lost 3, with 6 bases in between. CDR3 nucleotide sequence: TGTGCCACCAGCAGAGATCGCTACTACGAGCAGTACTTC. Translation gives CATSRDRYYEQYF.

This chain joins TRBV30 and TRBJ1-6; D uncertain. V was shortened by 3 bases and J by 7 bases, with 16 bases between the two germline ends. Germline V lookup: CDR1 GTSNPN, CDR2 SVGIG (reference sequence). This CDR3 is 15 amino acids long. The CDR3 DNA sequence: TGTGCCTGGAGCCTTAGGACGGGAAAAAATTCACCCCTCCACTTT. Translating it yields CAWSLRTGKNSPLHF.

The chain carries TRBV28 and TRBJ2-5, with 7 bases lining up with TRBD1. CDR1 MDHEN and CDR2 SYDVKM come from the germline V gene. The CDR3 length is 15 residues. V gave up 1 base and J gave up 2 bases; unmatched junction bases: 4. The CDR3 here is CASSLYGQVQETQYF. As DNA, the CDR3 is TGTGCCAGCAGTTTATACGGACAGGTACAAGAGACCCAGTACTTC. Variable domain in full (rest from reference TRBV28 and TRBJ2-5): DVKVTQSSRYLVKRTGEKVFLECVQDMDHENMFWYRQDPGLGLRLIYFSYDVKMKEKGDIPEGYSVSREKKERFSLILESASTNQTSMYLCASSLYGQVQETQYFGPGTRLLVL.

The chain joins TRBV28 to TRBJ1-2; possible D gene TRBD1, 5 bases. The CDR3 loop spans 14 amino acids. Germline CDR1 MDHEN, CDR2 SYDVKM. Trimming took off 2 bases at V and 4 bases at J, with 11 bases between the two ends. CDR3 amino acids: CASSLTQVGYGYTF. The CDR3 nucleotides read TGTGCCAGCAGTTTAACACAGGTGGGCTATGGCTACACCTTC.

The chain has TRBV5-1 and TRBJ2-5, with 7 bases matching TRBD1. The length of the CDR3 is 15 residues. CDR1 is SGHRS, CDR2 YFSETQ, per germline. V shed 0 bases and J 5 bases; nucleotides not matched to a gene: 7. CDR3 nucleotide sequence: TGCGCCAGCAGCTTGGGACAGGGTATTGGGGAGACCCAGTACTTC. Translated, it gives CASSLGQGIGETQYF.

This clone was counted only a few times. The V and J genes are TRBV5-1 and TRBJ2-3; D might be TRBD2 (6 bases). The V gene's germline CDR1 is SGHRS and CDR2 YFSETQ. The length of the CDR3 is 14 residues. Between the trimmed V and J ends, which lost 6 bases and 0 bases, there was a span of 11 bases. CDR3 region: CASTPGVSTDTQYF. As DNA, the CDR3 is TGCGCCAGCACCCCGGGGGTTAGCACAGATACGCAGTATTTT.

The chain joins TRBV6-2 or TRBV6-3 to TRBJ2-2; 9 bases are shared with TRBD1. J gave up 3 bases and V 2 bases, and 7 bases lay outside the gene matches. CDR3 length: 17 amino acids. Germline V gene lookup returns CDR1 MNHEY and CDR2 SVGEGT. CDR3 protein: CASSYPTGGVDTGELFF. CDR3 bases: TGTGCCAGCAGTTACCCAACAGGGGGCGTCGACACCGGGGAGCTGTTTTTT.

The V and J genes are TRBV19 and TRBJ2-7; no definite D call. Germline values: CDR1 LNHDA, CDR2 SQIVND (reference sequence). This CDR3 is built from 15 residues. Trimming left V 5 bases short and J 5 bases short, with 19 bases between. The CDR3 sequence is CASSVLATASHEQYF. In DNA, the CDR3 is TGTGCCAGTAGTGTTCTTGCGACTGCGTCCCACGAGCAGTACTTC.

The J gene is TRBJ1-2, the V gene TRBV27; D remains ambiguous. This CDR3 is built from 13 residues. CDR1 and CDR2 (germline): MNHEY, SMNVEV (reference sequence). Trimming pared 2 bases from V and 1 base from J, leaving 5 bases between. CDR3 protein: CASSLQVNYGYTF. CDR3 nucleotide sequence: TGTGCCAGCAGTTTACAGGTTAACTATGGCTACACCTTC.

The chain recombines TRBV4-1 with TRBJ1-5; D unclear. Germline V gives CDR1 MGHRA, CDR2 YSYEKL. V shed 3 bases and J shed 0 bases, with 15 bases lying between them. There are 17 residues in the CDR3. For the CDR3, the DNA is TGCGCCAGCAGCCAGCGGCTATCGGTGAATAGCAATCAGCCCCAGCATTTT. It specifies CASSQRLSVNSNQPQHF.

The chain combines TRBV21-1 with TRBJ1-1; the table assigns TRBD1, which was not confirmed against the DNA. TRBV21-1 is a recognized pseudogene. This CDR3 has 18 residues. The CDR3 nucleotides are TGTGCCAGCAGCAAAGATCTTGGGACAGCTAAATCGAACACTGAAGCTTTCTTT. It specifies CASSKDLGTAKSNTEAFF.

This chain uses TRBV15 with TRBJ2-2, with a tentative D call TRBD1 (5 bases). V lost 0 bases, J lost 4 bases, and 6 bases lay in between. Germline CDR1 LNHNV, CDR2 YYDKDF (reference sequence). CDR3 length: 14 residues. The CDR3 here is CATSRDRGTGELFF. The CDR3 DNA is TGTGCCACCAGCAGAGATAGGGGCACCGGGGAGCTGTTTTTT.

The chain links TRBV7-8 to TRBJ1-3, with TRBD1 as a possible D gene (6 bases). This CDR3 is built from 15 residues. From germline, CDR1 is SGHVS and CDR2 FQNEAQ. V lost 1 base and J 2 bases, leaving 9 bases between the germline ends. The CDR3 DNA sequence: TGTGCCAGCAGCTTAGACAGGGCAGCTGGAAACACCATATATTTT. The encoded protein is CASSLDRAAGNTIYF.